The 19 T cell receptor beta chains below come from one sample, sequenced in a study of blood T cell repertoires in COVID-19. Libraries were prepared by immunoSEQ multiplex PCR; TCRdb keeps only in-frame clonotypes and omits some of them. The table lists about 160,000 clones, 92% of them singletons. Material for sequencing was peripheral blood. These receptors all come from a man under 40 with COVID-19, enrolled during active disease.

The chain joins TRBV10-3 to TRBJ2-7; the D gene is possibly TRBD1 (5 bases). V lost 1 base, J lost 6 bases, and 16 bases lay in between. CDR3 length equals 15 residues. Germline V gene lookup returns CDR1 ENHRY and CDR2 SYGVKD. The CDR3 region is CAISELAGLGAEQYF. The CDR3 nucleotides read TGTGCCATCAGTGAGTTGGCAGGGTTGGGTGCCGAGCAGTACTTC.

The chain carries TRBV5-4 and TRBJ1-1, with TRBD1 identical over 11 bases. Germline trimming cut 0 bases from V and 10 bases from J; bases unmatched to any gene: 11. This CDR3 has 16 residues. Per germline, CDR1 SGHNT and CDR2 YYREEE (reference sequence). DNA for the CDR3: TGTGCCAGCAGCTTGGGGGGGGCGGACAGGGGGCGCCCAGCTTTCTTT. This sequence encodes CASSLGGADRGRPAFF.

The rearrangement joins TRBV10-3 to TRBJ2-1; 14 bases are shared with TRBD2. The V gene's germline CDR1 is ENHRY and CDR2 SYGVKD. J gave up 7 bases and V 9 bases, and 11 bases lay outside the gene matches. CDR3 length equals 16 residues. Here the CDR3 DNA reads TGTGCCATTAACTCCCCGGGACTAGCGGGAGAAAATGAGCAGTTCTTC. Translating it yields CAINSPGLAGENEQFF.

The rearrangement joins TRBV24-1 to TRBJ2-1; D not certain. The V end lost 2 bases, the J end lost 9 bases, and 13 bases lay between the germline ends. Germline assignment: CDR1 KGHDR and CDR2 SFDVKD. CDR3 size: 14 residues. CDR3 sequence: CATSDSRRVAEQFF. DNA of the CDR3: TGTGCCACCAGTGATTCCCGGAGAGTAGCTGAGCAGTTCTTC.

The rearrangement links TRBV6-1 to TRBJ2-7; TRBD2 matches 10 bases. This CDR3 is built from 17 residues. Germline V lookup: CDR1 MNHNS, CDR2 SASEGT. The V gene end was trimmed by 3 bases and the J gene end by 1 base; junction bases not matched to a gene: 9. CDR3 amino acids: CASSDQGQREGSYEQYF. The CDR3 DNA follows: TGTGCCAGCAGTGACCAAGGGCAGCGGGAGGGATCCTACGAGCAGTACTTC.

The gene calls are TRBV6-2 or TRBV6-3 and TRBJ2-5; 9 bases map to TRBD1. Germline loops: CDR1 MNHEY, CDR2 SVGEGT. The V and J ends lost 4 bases and 5 bases, in that order; junction bases with no gene match: 5. The CDR3 covers 14 residues. The CDR3 sequence is CASSLTGGSETQYF. The CDR3 DNA reads TGTGCCAGCAGTTTAACAGGGGGCTCCGAGACCCAGTACTTC.

V usage is TRBV24-1 and J usage is TRBJ2-7; weak D call: TRBD1 (6 bases). The germline V gene has CDR1 KGHDR and CDR2 SFDVKD. The CDR3 contains 15 residues. V gave up 10 bases and J gave up 3 bases, with 21 bases separating them. The CDR3 sequence: CATILRQETIYEQYF. Here the CDR3 DNA reads TGTGCCACTATACTCCGACAGGAAACCATCTACGAGCAGTACTTC.

This clone appeared once. The chain joins TRBV6-6 to TRBJ1-4; 8 bases align to TRBD1. The length of the CDR3 is 15 residues. After removal of 2 bases from V and 8 bases from J, the junction contained 7 bases not matched to a gene. From germline, CDR1 is MNHNY and CDR2 SVGAGI (reference sequence). CDR3 region: CASSYPTGGREKLFF. The CDR3 DNA is TGTGCCAGCAGTTACCCAACAGGGGGGAGAGAAAAACTGTTTTTT.

This chain uses TRBV18 with TRBJ2-3; a possible D gene is TRBD1 (6 bases). The V end lost 5 bases, the J end lost 3 bases, and 9 bases lay between the germline ends. Looked up from germline, CDR1 is KGHSH and CDR2 is LQKENI. The length of the CDR3 is 13 residues. DNA for the CDR3: TGTGCCAGCTCAGAACAGGGAACAGATACGCAGTATTTT. Translating it yields CASSEQGTDTQYF.

The V call is TRBV7-2, the J call TRBJ2-5; D possibly corresponds to TRBD2 (6 bases). Per the germline V gene, CDR1 is SGHTA and CDR2 is FQGNSA. With 2 bases removed from V and 3 bases from J, the gap between germline ends came to 19 bases. The CDR3 runs 17 residues. The CDR3 protein is CASSLRSLAQTKETQYF. DNA of the CDR3: TGTGCCAGCAGCTTAAGAAGCCTAGCGCAGACTAAAGAGACCCAGTACTTC.

V and J are TRBV5-1 and TRBJ2-7; D is unresolved. V was trimmed by 4 bases and J by 5 bases, leaving 16 bases between them. CDR1 is SGHRS, CDR2 YFSETQ, per germline. The length of the CDR3 is 14 residues. CDR3 DNA sequence: TGCGCCAGCAGCCATTACGGAATTGAGGACGAGCAGTACTTC. Its protein product is CASSHYGIEDEQYF.

This chain connects TRBV4-2 to TRBJ1-6; D gene unclear. Germline V lookup: CDR1 LGHNA, CDR2 YNFKEQ. V lost 5 bases, J lost 11 bases, and 10 bases lay in between. The CDR3 is 12 residues long. The CDR3 DNA is TGTGCCAGCAGCACCGATGCGACACCCCTCCACTTT. The encoded protein is CASSTDATPLHF.

The V call is TRBV5-5, the J call TRBJ2-1, with D possibly matching TRBD2 (7 bases). This CDR3 contains 16 residues. V gave up 0 bases and J gave up 6 bases, with 16 bases separating them. The germline V gene encodes CDR1 SGHKS and CDR2 YYEKEE (reference sequence). Here the CDR3 reads CASSLGRGAPGNEQFF. CDR3 nucleotide sequence: TGTGCCAGCAGCTTGGGCCGGGGGGCGCCGGGCAATGAGCAGTTCTTC. Supplemented by reference TRBV5-5 and TRBJ2-1, the full variable domain reads DAGVTQSPTHLIKTRGQQVTLRCSPISGHKSVSWYQQVLGQGPQFIFQYYEKEERGRGNFPDRFSARQFPNYSSELNVNALLLGDSALYLCASSLGRGAPGNEQFFGPGTRLTVL.

The chain uses TRBV30 and TRBJ2-1, with D perhaps TRBD1 (6 bases). Germline values: CDR1 GTSNPN, CDR2 SVGIG (reference sequence). This CDR3 is 16 amino acids long. V lost 2 bases and J lost 4, with 18 bases in between. The chain's CDR3 is CAWSLLGGVRYNEQFF. The DNA for the CDR3 is TGTGCCTGGAGTCTCCTAGGGGGAGTTAGATACAATGAGCAGTTCTTC.

This chain links TRBV30 with TRBJ2-5; tentative D call: TRBD1 (6 bases). The germline V and J ends were trimmed by 4 bases and 5 bases, with 17 bases remaining between them. Germline lookup yields CDR1 GTSNPN and CDR2 SVGIG (reference sequence). The CDR3 runs 14 residues. The CDR3 here is CAWNPSDSSETQYF. The CDR3 DNA follows: TGTGCCTGGAACCCCTCGGACAGTTCGGAGACCCAGTACTTC.

This clone occurred a few times. Additional DNA sequences in this sample encode the identical CDR3. The genes are TRBV27 and TRBJ1-3; D perhaps matches TRBD1 (6 bases). The germline V gene has CDR1 MNHEY and CDR2 SMNVEV (reference sequence). The CDR3 has 14 residues. V lost 8 bases and J 0 bases, leaving 11 bases between the germline ends. The CDR3 nucleotides are TGTGCCAGCCGACAGGCGAACTCTGGAAACACCATATATTTT. It is translated as CASRQANSGNTIYF.

V usage is TRBV21-1 and J usage is TRBJ1-1; TRBD1, as called in the table, went unchecked against the DNA. TRBV21-1 is marked as a pseudogene. The CDR3 spans 15 residues. The CDR3 sequence is CASNLTGATNTEAFF. The CDR3 coding sequence is TGTGCCAGCAACCTTACAGGGGCCACGAACACTGAAGCTTTCTTT.

The gene calls are TRBV27 and TRBJ2-7; 9 positions agree with TRBD2. The CDR3 consists of 14 residues. The J segment lost 4 bases and the V segment lost 4 bases, leaving 5 bases of the junction unmatched. Germline CDR1 MNHEY, CDR2 SMNVEV (reference sequence). CDR3 bases: TGTGCCAGCAGTTCAGCGGGAGGTAGGTACGAGCAGTACTTC. Protein: CASSSAGGRYEQYF.

The count of this clone is one. The chain joins TRBV2 to TRBJ2-7, with D possibly matching TRBD2 (5 bases). CDR3 length: 12 residues. With 6 bases removed from V and 5 bases from J, the gap between germline ends came to 11 bases. The germline V gene has CDR1 SNHLY and CDR2 FYNNEI. CDR3 in DNA: TGTGCCAGCAGCGCGGGTGGGGACGAGCAGTACTTC. Protein product: CASSAGGDEQYF.